Below, one TCR beta chain is given with its context. These data are taken from a study of technical replicates of blood from a handful of donors. The assay was immunoSEQ multiplex PCR, and TCRdb's table has in-frame clones only and misses some. Of over 15,000 clones in the sample, about 87% were seen once. The sample taken for sequencing was PBMCs. This receptor was obtained from a human donor in good health.

The CDR3, as DNA: TGTGCCAGCAGTTCCCGGGACTACTACACAGATACGCAGTATTTT. Protein: CASSSRDYYTDTQYF. V gene TRBV27 combines with J gene TRBJ2-3, with 7 bases fitting TRBD2. V gave up 4 bases and J gave up 2 bases; unmatched junction bases: 6. The CDR3 sequence is 15 residues long. Looked up from germline, CDR1 is MNHEY and CDR2 is SMNVEV (reference sequence).